This T cell receptor (beta chain) came from a study of cytotoxic CD8 clonotypes in ibrutinib-treated CLL. Whole-study results and caveats: Sampling times (in sustained-remission versus progressing patients) were not the same. Baseline clonality, higher than in age-matched healthy donors, tracked circulating CD8+ T-cell counts. Contraction or stability on treatment characterized the public clonotypes, which were uncommon.

The table came from immunoSEQ multiplex PCR; TCRdb's copy has only in-frame clones and leaves some out. The sample shows roughly 42,000 clones, 60% to 80% of them seen only once. For this clone: Antigen unknown.

Germline assignment: CDR1 SGHVS and CDR2 FNYEAQ. V was pared by 4 bases and J by 5 bases, with 9 bases between. This CDR3 contains 13 residues. The sequence was obtained from a human donor with chronic lymphocytic leukemia. The V and J genes are TRBV7-6 and TRBJ1-5, with D uncertain. Material: PBMCs, obtained after 24 months of ibrutinib treatment. The CDR3 here is CASSSDGYQPQHF. CDR3 sequence (DNA): TGTGCCAGCAGCTCAGACGGCTATCAGCCCCAGCATTTT.